This T cell receptor beta chain emerged from a study of T cells in Graves' hyperthyroidism and ophthalmopathy. General observations from the study: The model predicted ophthalmopathy a median around six months before onset. Using 13 V-J features, a model discriminated ophthalmopathy from stable hyperthyroidism.

Clinical symptoms, serum thyroxine and TRAb, thyroid ultrasound and orbital computed tomography were used for the diagnoses. Fresh peripheral blood, roughly 9.8 ml of it, supplied the PBMCs. This clonotype was recorded many times. Its antigen is undetermined. RNA transcripts provided the source from which TCR beta CDR3 regions were amplified. A first-round RT-PCR of the TCR CDR3 used the HTBI primer set. One entry per CDR3 protein results from TCRdb running MiXCR on the multiplex PCR reads. The repertoire holds some 600,000 distinct CDR3 sequences, with approximately 13% as singletons. Sequencing was done on a sample of blood. The sequence was obtained from a woman in her twenties or thirties with Graves' hyperthyroidism that later progressed to Graves' ophthalmopathy.

In nucleotides, the CDR3 is TGTGCCAGCAGCTTAATGGGAGACTCCTACAATGAGCAGTTCTTC. Its protein product is CASSLMGDSYNEQFF. The rearrangement uses TRBV7-3 and TRBJ2-1; TRBD2 is a possible D gene (5 bases). From germline, CDR1 is SGHTA and CDR2 FQGTGA. The CDR3 is made up of 15 amino acids. Trimming pared 1 base from V and 0 bases from J, leaving 7 bases between. The full variable domain, in which reference TRBV7-3 and TRBJ2-1 provide the parts outside the CDR3, is GAGVSQTPSNKVTEKGKYVELRCDPISGHTALYWYRQSLGQGPEFLIYFQGTGAADDSGLPNDRFFAVRPEGSVSTLKIQRTERGDSAVYLCASSLMGDSYNEQFFGPGTRLTVL.